This TCR beta chain is from a study of regulatory T cells in long-lasting Graves disease. Study outcomes and limitations: With persistent disease, TRBV28, TRBJ1-2 and TRBJ2-5 were the favored segments.

This clonotype was observed a handful of times. The antigen is not known. Both iRepertoire HTBI primers and Arm-PCR of CDR3 regions were used to build the TCR beta libraries. In the study's own analysis: Some 57 TRBV and some 15 TRBJ segments were identified across samples. TCRdb re-analysed the multiplex PCR reads in MiXCR, keeping a single row per CDR3 protein. Clone size and V and J calls follow TCRdb, not the original study. This table holds hundreds of thousands of distinct CDR3 sequences, over 15% found once. Time point noted: newly diagnosed GD, antithyroid drugs for less than 3 months. PBMC-derived RNA was used for the TCR library. The CDR3 loop spans 15 amino acids. V shed 1 base, J shed 3 bases, and the junction held 3 bases outside the gene matches. The V gene's germline CDR1 is MGHRA and CDR2 YSYEKL. The same data also went into a second study, on T cells in Graves' hyperthyroidism and ophthalmopathy. That study adds: The hyperthyroidism was newly diagnosed and had lasted under 2 months; the patients were aged 18 to 65.

The sample was peripheral blood mononuclear cells (PBMCs), taken at new diagnosis, from a patient treated with antithyroid drugs. The chain has TRBV4-1 and TRBJ1-5; 7 bases line up with TRBD1. This clonotype originated in a woman aged 30 to 39 with Graves disease. CDR3 loop: CASSQVGTDNQPQHF. CDR3 sequence (DNA): TGCGCCAGCAGCCAAGTTGGGACAGACAATCAGCCCCAGCATTTT.